The present T cell receptor (beta chain) was sequenced within a study of cytomegalovirus exposure and HLA in healthy donors. Germline trimming cut 4 bases from V and 3 bases from J; bases unmatched to any gene: 4. This CDR3 contains 15 residues. Looked up from germline, CDR1 is WNHNN and CDR2 is SYGVQD (reference sequence). TCRdb's copy holds only in-frame clones and misses some; the assay was immunoSEQ multiplex PCR. The data show about 280,000 clones, roughly 88% seen once. This chain connects TRBV10-1 to TRBJ2-2; 8 bases line up with TRBD1. Material: PBMCs. This sequence was found in a woman younger than 35 in good health and CMV-seronegative. The CDR3 region is CASSGLTGDTGELFF. CDR3 in DNA: TGCGCCAGCAGTGGTTTGACAGGGGACACCGGGGAGCTGTTTTTT.